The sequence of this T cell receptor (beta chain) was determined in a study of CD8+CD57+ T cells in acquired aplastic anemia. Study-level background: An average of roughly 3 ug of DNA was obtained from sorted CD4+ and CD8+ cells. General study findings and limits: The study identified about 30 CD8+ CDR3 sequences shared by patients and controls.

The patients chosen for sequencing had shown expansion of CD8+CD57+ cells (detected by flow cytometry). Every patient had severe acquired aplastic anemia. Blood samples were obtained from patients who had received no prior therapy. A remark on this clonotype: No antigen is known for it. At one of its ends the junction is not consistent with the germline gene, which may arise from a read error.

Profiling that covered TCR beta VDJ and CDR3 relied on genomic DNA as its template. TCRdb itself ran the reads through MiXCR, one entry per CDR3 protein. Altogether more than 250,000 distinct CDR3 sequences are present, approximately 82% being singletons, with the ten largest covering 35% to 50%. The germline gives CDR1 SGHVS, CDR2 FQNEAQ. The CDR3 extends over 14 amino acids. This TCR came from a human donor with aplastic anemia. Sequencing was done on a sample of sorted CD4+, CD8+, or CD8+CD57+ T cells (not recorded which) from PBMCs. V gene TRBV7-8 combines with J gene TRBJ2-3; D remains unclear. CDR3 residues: CASSLAAGPAAQSF. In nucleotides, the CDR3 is TGTGCCAGCAGCTTAGCTGCAGGCCCCGCAGCGCAGTCCTTT.